Below are 15 T cell receptor beta chains sequenced from a single sample in a study of cytomegalovirus exposure and HLA in healthy donors. It was with 60 Vbeta and 13 Jbeta primers that the PCR ran. TCRdb's table, derived via immunoSEQ multiplex PCR, lists solely in-frame clones and lacks some. There are just over 95,000 clones in the sample; less than 80% occur only once, and roughly 3.9% lies in the top ten. Sequenced sample: PBMCs. Every receptor here comes from a woman aged 40 to 49 in good health and CMV-seropositive.

This clone was observed a single time. The CDR3 reads CASSPSPGSYEQYF. CDR3 DNA: TGTGCCAGCTCACCAAGCCCGGGCTCCTACGAGCAGTACTTC. This chain links TRBV18 with TRBJ2-7; D gene unclear. CDR1 is KGHSH and CDR2 is LQKENI in the germline V gene. V lost 2 bases, J lost 0 bases, and 8 bases lay in between. The CDR3 totals 14 residues.

The chain couples TRBV28 to TRBJ2-4, with 10 bases aligning to TRBD1. Per the germline V gene, CDR1 is MDHEN and CDR2 is SYDVKM. The V and J ends lost 7 bases and 8 bases, in that order; junction bases with no gene match: 8. The CDR3 extends over 14 amino acids. The CDR3 DNA follows: TGTGCCAGCACCCTGACAGGGGGCTATGACATTCAGTACTTC. Translated: CASTLTGGYDIQYF.

The rearrangement joins TRBV30 to TRBJ1-1; a weak D match, TRBD1 (5 bases). The V gene lost 4 bases and the J gene lost 4 bases, with 16 bases spanning the gap. CDR1 is GTSNPN, CDR2 SVGIG, per germline (reference sequence). CDR3 length equals 14 residues. CDR3 coding DNA: TGTGCCTGGACCCTTTTAACAAGGGGCACTGAAGCTTTCTTT. Its translation: CAWTLLTRGTEAFF.

In this sample, this clone turned up a few times. V usage is TRBV7-9 and J usage is TRBJ2-5; 8 bases align to TRBD1. The germline gives CDR1 SEHNR, CDR2 FQNEAQ (reference sequence). The ends lost 2 bases at V and 4 bases at J; junction bases unmatched: 3. The CDR3 has 14 amino acids. The CDR3 bases are TGTGCCAGCAGCTTATGGACAGGGACAGAGACCCAGTACTTC. Its protein is CASSLWTGTETQYF.

This chain connects TRBV5-1 to TRBJ2-1, with 7 bases that match TRBD1. Germline loops: CDR1 SGHRS, CDR2 YFSETQ. The CDR3 is 14 residues long. Trimming at V came to 5 bases and at J to 7 bases, leaving 9 bases not matched to a gene. CDR3 coding DNA: TGCGCCAGCAGTACCTGGGACAGTACAAATGAGCAGTTCTTC. Protein: CASSTWDSTNEQFF. The full variable domain, rest sourced from reference TRBV5-1 and TRBJ2-1, is KAGVTQTPRYLIKTRGQQVTLSCSPISGHRSVSWYQQTPGQGLQFLFEYFSETQRNKGNFPGRFSGRQFSNSRSEMNVSTLELGDSALYLCASSTWDSTNEQFFGPGTRLTVL.

In this sample, this clone turned up once. The chain has TRBV10-1 and TRBJ1-2; D is undetermined. Trimming left V 2 bases short and J 0 bases short, with 7 bases between. The CDR3 is made up of 14 amino acids. CDR1 WNHNN and CDR2 SYGVQD come from the germline V gene (reference sequence). As DNA, the CDR3 is TGCGCCAGCAGTGAGAGTACAACTAACTATGGCTACACCTTC. Translated: CASSESTTNYGYTF.

The V gene is TRBV5-6, the J gene TRBJ2-1, with no clear D. There are 14 residues in the CDR3. Deletions cut 0 bases from V and 4 bases from J, with 8 bases between. CDR1 and CDR2 from the germline V gene are SGHDT and YYEEEE. The CDR3 here is CASSLGQIYNEQFF. CDR3 bases: TGTGCCAGCAGCTTGGGGCAGATATACAATGAGCAGTTCTTC.

The rearrangement joins TRBV6-1 to TRBJ2-3, with D uncertain. The V gene's germline CDR1 is MNHNS and CDR2 SASEGT. CDR3 length: 13 amino acids. With 8 bases removed from V and 2 bases from J, the gap between germline ends came to 11 bases. CDR3 bases: TGTGCCAGCGGAACGGGTTACACAGATACGCAGTATTTT. It is translated as CASGTGYTDTQYF.

The chain links TRBV7-2 to TRBJ2-3, with a possible D match to TRBD2 (6 bases). The CDR3 consists of 14 residues. Germline V gene sequence: CDR1 SGHTA, CDR2 FQGNSA. Trimming shortened V by 5 bases and J by 6 bases, and 15 bases separated the two germline ends. The DNA of the CDR3 is TGTGCCAGCAGCCCGGGACTGCTGGGGGATACGCAGTATTTT. Translation gives CASSPGLLGDTQYF.

V is TRBV19 and J is TRBJ1-3; 8 bases line up with TRBD1. After removal of 10 bases from V and 0 bases from J, the junction contained 5 bases not matched to a gene. Germline values: CDR1 LNHDA, CDR2 SQIVND (reference sequence). CDR3 length equals 14 residues. The CDR3 region has the DNA TGTGCCACCAGGACAGGGCACTCTGGAAACACCATATATTTT. This codes for CATRTGHSGNTIYF.

The CDR3 loop reads CASSLASLSGWTQHF. DNA of the CDR3: TGTGCCAGCAGTTTGGCCAGCTTGTCGGGTTGGACCCAGCATTTT. V gene TRBV28 combines with J gene TRBJ1-5; no clear D gene. Trimming shortened V by 3 bases and J by 11 bases, and 20 bases separated the two germline ends. Germline V gives CDR1 MDHEN, CDR2 SYDVKM. This CDR3 spans 15 amino acids.

In its sample, this clone was seen a few times. This chain connects TRBV19 to TRBJ2-4; 7 positions agree with TRBD2. Germline V lookup: CDR1 LNHDA, CDR2 SQIVND (reference sequence). The CDR3 spans 15 residues. Losses at the gene ends were 6 bases for V and 2 bases for J; bases not matched to a gene: 7. Here the CDR3 reads CASRQRGGPKNIQYF. The CDR3 DNA is TGTGCCAGTAGGCAGCGGGGAGGGCCCAAAAACATTCAGTACTTC.

This clone was seen only once. The chain joins TRBV25-1 to TRBJ2-1, with 11 positions matching TRBD2. CDR1 MGHDK and CDR2 SYGVNS come from the germline V gene. This CDR3 is built from 14 residues. J gave up 2 bases and V 8 bases, and 2 bases lay outside the gene matches. The DNA for the CDR3 is TGTGCCAGCGTAGCGGGAGGGACCTACAATGAGCAGTTCTTC. It is translated as CASVAGGTYNEQFF.

This clone came up a few times. This chain links TRBV5-4 with TRBJ2-1; maybe TRBD1 (5 bases). CDR3 length equals 13 residues. The germline V gene has CDR1 SGHNT and CDR2 YYREEE (reference sequence). V lost 4 bases to trimming and J lost 9 bases, with 14 bases between them. The CDR3 region is CASSAISQGEQFF. The CDR3 bases are TGTGCCAGCAGCGCCATATCTCAGGGTGAGCAGTTCTTC.

The genes are TRBV27 and TRBJ1-2; 9 bases are shared with TRBD1. CDR1 and CDR2 from the germline V gene are MNHEY and SMNVEV (reference sequence). V gave up 3 bases and J gave up 7 bases; unmatched junction bases: 3. CDR3 size: 13 residues. The CDR3 DNA reads TGTGCCAGCAGTTTTGGACAGGGGAGTGGCTACACCTTC. Translating gives CASSFGQGSGYTF.